Here is one T cell receptor beta chain with its context. Reprocessing the 5' RACE reads, TCRdb reports a single entry for every CDR3 protein and omits DNA. Found here are about 110,000 distinct CDR3 sequences; the top ten clones hold under 20%. The sample belongs to a study of T cells expressing NK-cell markers. Across the study: It was sorted CD3+CD56+NKG2C+, CD3+CD56+NKG2C- and CD3+CD56-NKG2C+ T cells that supplied the TCR beta repertoires. Eight donors were sequenced, seven testing HCMV-seropositive and one testing seronegative.

CDR1 is SGHTA and CDR2 is FQGNSA in the germline V gene. The CDR3 has 17 amino acids. The clonotype comes from a woman between 18 and 70 years old in good health. The chain employs TRBV7-2 and TRBJ2-1; without DNA, the TCRdb call of TRBD1 cannot be checked. Sequencing was performed on blood T cells: a sorted CD56 or NKG2C T cell subset, CD4+ or CD8+ T cells, or bulk PBMC T cells (not recorded which). The CDR3: CASSFWDRTGTYNEQFF.